This TCR beta chain appears in the sequencing data of a study of shared clonotypes between healthy human individuals. Details on this clone: This sample includes further DNA sequences coding for the same CDR3.

V lost 0 bases to trimming and J lost 3 bases, with 7 bases between them. CDR1 and CDR2 (germline): SGDLS, YYNGEE. There are 13 residues in the CDR3. Profiled with immunoSEQ multiplex PCR; TCRdb holds only in-frame clones, not every one. The data contain some 320,000 clones, roughly 84% of them seen just once; the ten biggest clones take up 15% to 20%. This sequence originates from a man between 18 and 29 years old in good health. Input material: memory CD8+ T cells sorted from blood. This sample's subset: CD45RO+ cells pooled with CCR7-negative TemRA cells. The chain has TRBV9 and TRBJ2-7, with D unresolved. CDR3 DNA sequence: TGTGCCAGCAGCGTAGTCTCGGGCTACGAGCAGTACTTC. This gives the protein CASSVVSGYEQYF.